A selection of T cell receptor beta chains follows, all from one sample in a study of early T cells in non-severe SARS-CoV-2 infection. TCRdb reprocessed the 5' RACE reads via MiXCR and lists one record per CDR3 protein. The sample yields some 31,000 distinct CDR3 sequences, about 5.7% seen once. Input material: whole blood. The receptor set was obtained from an adult who was a healthcare worker with PCR-confirmed SARS-CoV-2 infection or an uninfected control (not recorded which). The CDR3 runs from the conserved cysteine through the conserved F or W. The D gene is left open where the match is weak. The size of a clone is reported for some rows only, either as once, few or many, or as a class for expanded clones.

clone_size	d_call	j_call	v_call	cdr3_aa	cdr3_nt
many	TRBD2	TRBJ2-3	TRBV29-1	CSVEELAGVVRTDTQYF	TGCAGCGTTGAAGAACTAGCGGGAGTTGTGCGGACAGATACGCAGTATTTT
many	TRBD2	TRBJ2-1	TRBV20-1	CSAWAAYSGRDHNEQFF	TGCAGTGCTTGGGCCGCCTATAGCGGGAGGGACCACAATGAGCAGTTCTTC
.	TRBD1	TRBJ1-1	TRBV5-5	CASSLGQGQGTEAFF	TGTGCCAGCAGCTTGGGACAGGGGCAGGGCACTGAAGCTTTCTTT
.	.	TRBJ1-2	TRBV14	CASSQEWAGLGYGYTF	TGTGCCAGCAGCCAAGAGTGGGCGGGCCTCGGCTATGGCTACACCTTC
many	TRBD2	TRBJ2-2	TRBV29-1	CSVSGGGELFF	TGCAGCGTTAGCGGGGGTGGGGAGCTGTTTTTT
.	.	TRBJ2-1	TRBV19	CASSIDRGNEQFF	TGTGCCAGTAGTATAGATCGTGGGAATGAGCAGTTCTTC
many	TRBD2	TRBJ2-1	TRBV20-1	CSATGLAEQFF	TGCAGTGCTACAGGACTAGCTGAGCAGTTCTTC
few	.	TRBJ2-3	TRBV14	CASSPDTYSTDTQYF	TGTGCCAGCAGCCCGGACACGTACAGCACAGATACGCAGTATTTT
many	TRBD1	TRBJ1-2	TRBV6-6	CASRRDSTNYGYTF	TGTGCCAGCAGGCGGGACAGCACTAACTATGGCTACACCTTC
many	TRBD1	TRBJ2-7	TRBV7-2	CASSLRTGEFYEQYF	TGTGCCAGCAGCTTAAGGACAGGGGAGTTCTACGAGCAGTACTTC
few	.	TRBJ2-3	TRBV7-9	CASCPGASTDTQYF	TGTGCCAGCTGTCCAGGGGCCAGCACAGATACGCAGTATTTT
.	.	TRBJ2-5	TRBV3-1	CASSPTVRETQYF	TGTGCCAGCAGCCCGACGGTGAGGGAGACCCAGTACTTC
many	TRBD2	TRBJ2-7	TRBV5-6	CASSRNSGSLLSYEQYF	TGTGCCAGCAGCCGAAATAGCGGGAGCCTACTCTCCTACGAGCAGTACTTC
few	.	TRBJ2-3	TRBV20-1	CSAALAHTQYF	TGCAGTGCAGCTCTAGCCCATACGCAGTATTTT
.	.	TRBJ2-7	TRBV6-5	CASSSPGTYEQYF	TGTGCCAGCAGTTCCCCAGGAACCTACGAGCAGTACTTC
many	.	TRBJ2-7	TRBV7-8	CASSLGAAGPEQYF	TGTGCCAGCAGCTTGGGAGCGGCCGGGCCCGAGCAGTACTTC
many	.	TRBJ2-5	TRBV5-1	CASSLALAGLQQTQYF	TGCGCCAGCAGCTTGGCGCTTGCAGGGCTGCAGCAGACCCAGTACTTC
.	.	TRBJ2-5	TRBV7-9	CASTSPGSGGTQYF	TGTGCCAGCACCTCCCCCGGGAGCGGAGGGACCCAGTACTTC
many	.	TRBJ1-5	TRBV25-1	CASSEGGRGNQPQHF	TGTGCCAGCAGTGAAGGAGGGAGGGGAAATCAGCCCCAGCATTTT
many	TRBD2	TRBJ2-7	TRBV7-9	CASSFIFSGKDVYEQYF	TGTGCCAGCAGCTTTATTTTTAGCGGGAAGGACGTCTACGAGCAGTACTTC
many	.	TRBJ2-3	TRBV7-8	CASAGALRDTQYF	TGTGCCAGCGCCGGGGCCCTGCGGGATACGCAGTATTTT
many	.	TRBJ2-5	TRBV6-5	CASSYSPPGAETQYF	TGTGCCAGCAGTTACTCCCCTCCGGGGGCGGAGACCCAGTACTTC
many	.	TRBJ1-2	TRBV11-2	CASSLEEGYYGYTF	TGTGCCAGCAGCTTAGAGGAGGGCTACTATGGCTACACCTTC
many	.	TRBJ1-1	TRBV18	CASSPVWGYTEAFF	TGTGCCAGCTCACCGGTCTGGGGTTACACTGAAGCTTTCTTT
many	TRBD2	TRBJ2-5	TRBV12-3/TRBV12-4	CASSGGDQQETQYF	TGTGCCAGCAGTGGGGGGGACCAGCAAGAGACCCAGTACTTC
many	.	TRBJ1-1	TRBV6-1	CASSIRQNTEAFF	TGTGCCAGCAGTATACGACAGAACACTGAAGCTTTCTTT
many	.	TRBJ2-4	TRBV20-1	CSARARAKNIQYF	TGCAGTGCTAGAGCTAGGGCCAAAAACATTCAGTACTTC
few	TRBD1	TRBJ1-1	TRBV18	CASSPNRQGEAFF	TGTGCCAGCTCACCAAACCGACAGGGTGAAGCTTTCTTT
many	.	TRBJ2-1	TRBV6-2/TRBV6-3	CASSHRGTSIHEQFF	TGTGCCAGCAGCCACAGGGGGACTAGCATCCATGAGCAGTTCTTC
.	TRBD1	TRBJ2-3	TRBV29-1	CSVDGTGGSETDTQYF	TGCAGCGTTGACGGGACAGGGGGCTCCGAAACAGATACGCAGTATTTT
.	.	TRBJ1-2	TRBV12-3/TRBV12-4	CASRGANYGYTF	TGTGCCAGTCGGGGTGCTAACTATGGCTACACCTTC
many	.	TRBJ1-2	TRBV19	CASRPLEGYGYTF	TGTGCCAGTAGACCCTTAGAGGGTTATGGCTACACCTTC
many	.	TRBJ2-1	TRBV6-5	CASSYGGHNEQFF	TGTGCCAGCAGTTACGGGGGCCACAATGAGCAGTTCTTC
many	.	TRBJ2-6	TRBV5-8	CASSRGRLSASGANVLTF	TGTGCCAGCAGCCGAGGACGGCTGTCCGCCTCTGGGGCCAACGTCCTGACTTTC
few	TRBD1	TRBJ1-6	TRBV7-9	CATATGDSPLHF	TGTGCCACCGCGACAGGGGATTCACCCCTCCACTTT
medium-sized	.	TRBJ1-1	TRBV14	CASSQDRSEAFF	TGTGCCAGCAGCCAAGATAGGTCTGAAGCTTTCTTT
many	TRBD2	TRBJ2-5	TRBV6-2/TRBV6-3	CASSPTSGGPSVTQYF	TGTGCCAGCAGCCCGACTAGCGGGGGCCCCTCGGTGACCCAGTACTTC
many	.	TRBJ1-5	TRBV29-1	CSAGREQESSQPQHF	TGCAGCGCGGGCCGGGAACAAGAATCATCTCAGCCCCAGCATTTT
many	.	TRBJ1-2	TRBV20-1	CSARVPGYGYTF	TGCAGTGCTAGAGTCCCAGGGTATGGCTACACCTTC
.	TRBD2	TRBJ2-1	TRBV20-1	CSARDFQREGGEQFF	TGCAGTGCTAGAGATTTCCAGCGGGAGGGCGGTGAGCAGTTCTTC
many	.	TRBJ1-1	TRBV15	CATSPPARGNTEAFF	TGTGCCACCAGCCCCCCGGCAAGGGGGAACACTGAAGCTTTCTTT
many	.	TRBJ2-3	TRBV4-3	CASSQDPPVWRGTTDTQYF	TGCGCCAGCAGCCAAGACCCCCCCGTGTGGAGGGGTACCACAGATACGCAGTATTTT
.	.	TRBJ2-2	TRBV18	CASSPPKVKVQAGELFF	TGTGCCAGCTCACCACCGAAGGTCAAAGTGCAAGCCGGGGAGCTGTTTTTT
many	TRBD2	TRBJ2-1	TRBV20-1	CSARRRLADYNEQFF	TGCAGTGCTAGGAGGAGACTAGCGGATTACAATGAGCAGTTCTTC